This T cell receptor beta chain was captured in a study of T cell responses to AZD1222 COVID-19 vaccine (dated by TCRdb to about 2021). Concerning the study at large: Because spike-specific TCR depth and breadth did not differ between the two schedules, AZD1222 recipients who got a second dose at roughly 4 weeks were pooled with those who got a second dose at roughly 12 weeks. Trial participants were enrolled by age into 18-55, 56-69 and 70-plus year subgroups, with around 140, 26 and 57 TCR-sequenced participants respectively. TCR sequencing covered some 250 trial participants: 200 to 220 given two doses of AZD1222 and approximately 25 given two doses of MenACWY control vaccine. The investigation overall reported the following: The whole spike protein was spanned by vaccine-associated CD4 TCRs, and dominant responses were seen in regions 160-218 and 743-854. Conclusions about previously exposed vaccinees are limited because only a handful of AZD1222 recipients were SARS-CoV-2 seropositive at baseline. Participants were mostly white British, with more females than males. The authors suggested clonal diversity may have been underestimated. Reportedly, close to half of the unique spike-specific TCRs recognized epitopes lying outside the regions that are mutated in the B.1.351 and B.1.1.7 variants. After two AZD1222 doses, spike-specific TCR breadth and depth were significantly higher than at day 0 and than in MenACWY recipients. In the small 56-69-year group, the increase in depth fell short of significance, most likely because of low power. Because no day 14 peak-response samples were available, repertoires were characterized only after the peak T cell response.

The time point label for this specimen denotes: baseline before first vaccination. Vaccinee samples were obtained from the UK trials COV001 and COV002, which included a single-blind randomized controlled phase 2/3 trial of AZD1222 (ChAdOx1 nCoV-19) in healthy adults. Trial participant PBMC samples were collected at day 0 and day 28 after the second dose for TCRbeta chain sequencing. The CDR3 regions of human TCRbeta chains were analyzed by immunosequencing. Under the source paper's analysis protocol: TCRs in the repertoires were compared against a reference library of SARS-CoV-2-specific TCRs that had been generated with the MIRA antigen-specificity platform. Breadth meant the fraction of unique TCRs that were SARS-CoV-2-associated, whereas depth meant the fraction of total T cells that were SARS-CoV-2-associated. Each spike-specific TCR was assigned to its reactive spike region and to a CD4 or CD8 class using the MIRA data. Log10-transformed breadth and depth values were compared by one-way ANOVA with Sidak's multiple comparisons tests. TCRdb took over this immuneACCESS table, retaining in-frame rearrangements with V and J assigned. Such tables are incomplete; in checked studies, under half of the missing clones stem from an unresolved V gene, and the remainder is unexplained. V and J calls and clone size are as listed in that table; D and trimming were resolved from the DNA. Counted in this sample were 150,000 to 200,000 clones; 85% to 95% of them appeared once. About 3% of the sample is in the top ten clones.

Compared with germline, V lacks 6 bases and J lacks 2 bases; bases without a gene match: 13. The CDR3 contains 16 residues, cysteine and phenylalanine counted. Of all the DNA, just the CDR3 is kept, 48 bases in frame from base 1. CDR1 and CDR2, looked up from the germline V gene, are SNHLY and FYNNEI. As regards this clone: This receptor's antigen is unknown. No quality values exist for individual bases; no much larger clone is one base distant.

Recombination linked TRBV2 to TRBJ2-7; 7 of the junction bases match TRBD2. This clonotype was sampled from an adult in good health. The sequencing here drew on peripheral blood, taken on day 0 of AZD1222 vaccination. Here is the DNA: TGTGCCAGCAGAAGGTCGGACGGGAGGCGACCCTACGAGCAGTACTTC. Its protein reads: CASRRSDGRRPYEQYF.